Listed here are 18 T cell receptor beta chains from one sample, sequenced in a study of cytomegalovirus exposure and HLA in healthy donors (dated by TCRdb to 2016 to 2017). Libraries were built with the immunoSEQ multiplex PCR assay. For the multiplex PCR, a mixture combining 60 forward primers for TCR Vbeta segments and 13 reverse primers for TCR Jbeta segments was used. The source is immuneACCESS, and TCRdb retained only in-frame sequences with V and J called. Part of the clones is not carried over; for the studies checked, unresolved V genes explain less than half of this, and the remainder is unexplained. The sample's table lists a count of about 54,000 clones. The top ten clones comprise around 6.5% of the sample. The sample consisted of PBMCs. The receptors originated from a woman aged 40 to 50 in good health and CMV-seronegative.

The V gene is TRBV30, the J gene TRBJ1-2; D is uncertain. Looked up from germline, CDR1 is GTSNPN and CDR2 is SVGIG (reference sequence). This CDR3 spans 14 amino acids. Trimming took 4 bases from V and 4 from J, leaving 16 bases between them. The CDR3: CAWTFQAAGYGYTF. The CDR3 DNA is TGTGCCTGGACCTTCCAGGCGGCGGGCTATGGCTACACCTTC.

The J gene is TRBJ1-6, the V gene TRBV19; 10 bases line up with TRBD1. CDR3 length: 14 amino acids. With V trimmed by 7 bases and J by 10 bases, 7 bases remained unmatched. Per the germline V gene, CDR1 is LNHDA and CDR2 is SQIVND (reference sequence). The CDR3 bases are TGTGCCAGTACCCCGGGACAGGGGAGATCACCCCTCCACTTT. Residues: CASTPGQGRSPLHF.

The gene calls are TRBV5-1 and TRBJ2-2; 7 bases line up with TRBD2. CDR1 and CDR2 from the germline V gene are SGHRS and YFSETQ. The length of the CDR3 is 17 residues. V shed 2 bases, J shed 7 bases, and the junction held 14 bases outside the gene matches. CDR3 amino acids: CASSLTSSGTGGGELFF. Here the CDR3 DNA reads TGCGCCAGCAGCTTAACGTCTAGCGGCACCGGGGGCGGGGAGCTGTTTTTT. The variable domain in full, with the rest retrieved from reference TRBV5-1 and TRBJ2-2, is KAGVTQTPRYLIKTRGQQVTLSCSPISGHRSVSWYQQTPGQGLQFLFEYFSETQRNKGNFPGRFSGRQFSNSRSEMNVSTLELGDSALYLCASSLTSSGTGGGELFFGEGSRLTVL.

This rearrangement joins TRBV7-9 to TRBJ1-4; the D gene is possibly TRBD1 (6 bases). Germline lookup yields CDR1 SEHNR and CDR2 FQNEAQ (reference sequence). The CDR3 totals 14 residues. Trimming stripped 5 bases from V and 8 bases from J, with 15 bases between. DNA for the CDR3: TGTGCCAGCAGCGAGGACAGCCAAAGGGAAAAACTGTTTTTT. Residues: CASSEDSQREKLFF.

In DNA, the CDR3 is TGTGCCAGCACCAGTTTAACAGGGGGCAGCACCGGGGAGCTGTTTTTT. Translated, it gives CASTSLTGGSTGELFF. The chain carries TRBV27 and TRBJ2-2; 9 nucleotides match TRBD1. J gave up 4 bases and V 7 bases, and 10 bases lay outside the gene matches. This CDR3 is built from 16 residues. Germline CDR1 MNHEY, CDR2 SMNVEV (reference sequence).

The V and J genes are TRBV9 and TRBJ2-6; maybe TRBD1 (6 bases). Between the trimmed V and J ends, which lost 7 bases and 1 base, there was a span of 12 bases. The CDR3 is made up of 15 amino acids. Per the germline V gene, CDR1 is SGDLS and CDR2 is YYNGEE. CDR3: CASAGQGSGANVLTF. CDR3 in DNA: TGTGCCAGCGCCGGCCAGGGGTCTGGGGCCAACGTCCTGACTTTC.

The chain uses TRBV10-1 and TRBJ1-4; D is unclear. Germline V CDR1 and CDR2: WNHNN, SYGVQD (reference sequence). V was pared by 8 bases and J by 13 bases, with 14 bases between. CDR3 length: 11 amino acids. The CDR3 region is CASPKVHRLFF. CDR3 DNA: TGCGCCAGCCCAAAAGTGCACAGACTGTTTTTT.

The chain combines TRBV27 with TRBJ1-1; TRBD1 matches at 9 bases. Trimming at V came to 0 bases and at J to 5 bases, leaving 4 bases not matched to a gene. CDR3 length: 15 residues. Germline loops: CDR1 MNHEY, CDR2 SMNVEV (reference sequence). CDR3 in amino acids: CASSLSGQGGTEAFF. The CDR3 nucleotides read TGTGCCAGCAGTTTATCGGGACAGGGCGGGACTGAAGCTTTCTTT.

The chain employs TRBV5-1 and TRBJ2-3, with D possibly being TRBD1 (8 bases). The V gene lost 0 bases and the J gene lost 5 bases, with 13 bases spanning the gap. The germline V gene has CDR1 SGHRS and CDR2 YFSETQ. This CDR3 has 15 residues. CDR3: CASSLDRGGGDTQYF. The DNA of the CDR3 is TGCGCCAGCAGCTTGGACAGGGGGGGCGGAGATACGCAGTATTTT.

The chain has TRBV28 and TRBJ1-1, with D possibly being TRBD1 (6 bases). The CDR3 spans 14 residues. With 3 bases removed from V and 2 bases from J, the gap between germline ends came to 10 bases. CDR1 MDHEN and CDR2 SYDVKM come from the germline V gene. CDR3 protein: CASSLADRNTEAFF. Here the CDR3 DNA reads TGTGCCAGCAGTTTGGCGGACAGAAACACTGAAGCTTTCTTT.

The chain links TRBV5-1 to TRBJ2-7, with a possible D match to TRBD1 (5 bases). This CDR3 contains 15 residues. V lost 0 bases and J 2 bases, leaving 12 bases between the germline ends. From germline, CDR1 is SGHRS and CDR2 YFSETQ. The CDR3 DNA follows: TGCGCCAGCAGCTTGGTTACAGGCGATCCCTACGAGCAGTACTTC. Protein product: CASSLVTGDPYEQYF.

The V call is TRBV5-1, the J call TRBJ2-7; 11 positions match TRBD2. Germline CDR1 and CDR2: SGHRS and YFSETQ. The V segment lost 4 bases and the J segment 3 bases; nucleotides outside the gene matches: 3. The CDR3 spans 14 residues. Here the CDR3 DNA reads TGCGCCAGCAGCCCCGGGACTAGCGGCTACGAGCAGTACTTC. Residues: CASSPGTSGYEQYF.

The rearrangement links TRBV5-1 to TRBJ2-5; 8 nucleotides agree with TRBD2. The germline gives CDR1 SGHRS, CDR2 YFSETQ. V shed 3 bases, J shed 1 base, and the junction held 14 bases outside the gene matches. The CDR3 consists of 18 residues. The CDR3 loop reads CASSSTGTRMGTQETQYF. CDR3 in DNA: TGCGCCAGCAGCTCCACCGGGACTAGGATGGGAACCCAAGAGACCCAGTACTTC.

The chain uses TRBV19 and TRBJ1-1; 7 nucleotides align to TRBD1. CDR1 is LNHDA and CDR2 is SQIVND in the germline V gene (reference sequence). This CDR3 contains 13 residues. Trimming cost V 7 bases and J 9 bases; bases outside gene matches: 11. The CDR3 DNA reads TGTGCCAGTACGACCGGGACAGCCTCAAAAGCTTTCTTT. This sequence encodes CASTTGTASKAFF.

The chain uses TRBV7-2 and TRBJ1-6; D is unresolved. The germline V and J ends were trimmed by 5 bases and 0 bases, with 8 bases remaining between them. The length of the CDR3 is 15 residues. Germline CDR1 SGHTA, CDR2 FQGNSA. Written as DNA, the CDR3 is TGTGCCAGCAGCCGCGGGAGCTCCTATAATTCACCCCTCCACTTT. Encoded protein: CASSRGSSYNSPLHF. Looking up the rest from reference TRBV7-2 and TRBJ1-6 gives the full variable domain: GAGVSQSPSNKVTEKGKDVELRCDPISGHTALYWYRQSLGQGLEFLIYFQGNSAPDKSGLPSDRFSAERTGGSVSTLTIQRTQQEDSAVYLCASSRGSSYNSPLHFGNGTRLTVT.

The V and J genes are TRBV6-6 and TRBJ1-5, with D perhaps matching TRBD1 (6 bases). Trimming took 6 bases from V and 0 from J, leaving 12 bases between them. The CDR3 contains 15 residues. From germline, CDR1 is MNHNY and CDR2 SVGAGI (reference sequence). CDR3 sequence reads: CASRQTGDSNQPQHF. DNA of the CDR3: TGTGCCAGCAGGCAGACAGGAGATAGCAATCAGCCCCAGCATTTT.

The chain combines TRBV29-1 with TRBJ1-2, with D uncertain. CDR1 and CDR2 from the germline V gene are SQVTM and ANQGSEA. This CDR3 spans 14 amino acids. The V gene lost 3 bases and the J gene lost 0 bases, with 11 bases spanning the gap. CDR3 bases: TGCAGCGTTGACGAACAAAGTTCTAACTATGGCTACACCTTC. It yields the protein CSVDEQSSNYGYTF.

The J gene is TRBJ1-1, the V gene TRBV2; 8 nucleotides line up with TRBD1. V trimming: 3 bases; J trimming: 5 bases; junction bases outside the gene matches: 5. The germline gives CDR1 SNHLY, CDR2 FYNNEI. This CDR3 has 14 residues. CDR3: CASSDRGRETEAFF. As DNA, the CDR3 is TGTGCCAGCAGTGACAGGGGGCGCGAGACTGAAGCTTTCTTT.